This passage covers 11 T cell receptor beta chains from one sample sequenced in a study of response to subunit inactivated influenza vaccine. TCRdb called the RT-PCR reads again in MiXCR, with one record for every CDR3 protein. The sample holds roughly 780,000 distinct CDR3 sequences, 18% seen once. The sample consisted of PBMCs from blood, taken around 5 days after vaccination. The receptors derive from a man in his fifties who received an inactivated influenza vaccine.

This clonotype was observed a handful of times. In nucleotides, the CDR3 is TGCAGTGCTAGCGCGTGGTTAAGGTCTCAAGAGACCCAGTACTTC. This gives the protein CSASAWLRSQETQYF. V usage is TRBV20-1 and J usage is TRBJ2-5; D gene unclear. Deletions cut 3 bases from V and 2 bases from J, with 16 bases between. The V gene's germline CDR1 is DFQATT and CDR2 SNEGSKA (reference sequence). This CDR3 spans 15 amino acids.

V gene TRBV7-9 combines with J gene TRBJ1-4; D not certain. V lost 4 bases and J 5 bases, leaving 8 bases between the germline ends. The CDR3 contains 13 residues. CDR1 and CDR2 (germline): SEHNR, FQNEAQ (reference sequence). For the CDR3, the DNA is TGTGCCAGCAGCTCCGATCTAAATGAAAAACTGTTTTTT. As protein: CASSSDLNEKLFF. Combining the CDR3 with reference TRBV7-9 and TRBJ1-4 gives the whole variable domain DTGVSQNPRHKITKRGQNVTFRCDPISEHNRLYWYRQTLGQGPEFLTYFQNEAQLEKSRLLSDRFSAERPKGSFSTLEIQRTEQGDSAMYLCASSSDLNEKLFFGSGTQLSVL.

In its sample, this clonotype was seen many times. The J gene is TRBJ2-3, the V gene TRBV29-1, with 14 bases that match TRBD2. Germline lookup yields CDR1 SQVTM and CDR2 ANQGSEA. The CDR3 sequence is 17 residues long. J lost 2 bases, V lost 4 bases, and 8 bases had no gene match. The CDR3 nucleotides are TGCAGCGTTGGCGGACGGGGACTAGCGGGAGCCACAGATACGCAGTATTTT. Translation gives CSVGGRGLAGATDTQYF.

Many counts were recorded for this clonotype. The gene calls are TRBV5-1 and TRBJ1-1; D is possibly TRBD1 (5 bases). CDR3 length: 13 amino acids. Germline V CDR1 and CDR2: SGHRS, YFSETQ. The V gene lost 4 bases and the J gene lost 1 base, with 8 bases spanning the gap. CDR3 sequence (DNA): TGCGCCAGCAGCCGGGACCAGAACACTGAAGCTTTCTTT. Its translation: CASSRDQNTEAFF.

This clonotype has a count of ten or more. This chain links TRBV12-3 or TRBV12-4 with TRBJ2-5, with 7 bases matching TRBD1. After removal of 3 bases from V and 4 bases from J, the junction contained 2 bases not matched to a gene. The CDR3 loop spans 13 amino acids. In DNA form, the CDR3 reads TGTGCCAGCAGTTTTACAGGGGTAGAGACCCAGTACTTC. It codes for CASSFTGVETQYF.

The V gene is TRBV11-2, the J gene TRBJ2-5; 8 bases are a match to TRBD2. V shed 3 bases and J 5 bases; nucleotides not matched to a gene: 8. Per germline, CDR1 SGHAT and CDR2 FQNNGV. The CDR3 totals 15 residues. CDR3 residues: CASSFTGTSGETQYF. The CDR3, as DNA: TGTGCCAGCAGCTTCACCGGGACTAGTGGTGAGACCCAGTACTTC.

This rearrangement joins TRBV6-1 to TRBJ2-7; TRBD1 aligns across 10 bases. The CDR3 length is 15 residues. Germline trimming cut 7 bases from V and 1 base from J; bases unmatched to any gene: 7. Germline loops: CDR1 MNHNS, CDR2 SASEGT. In DNA form, the CDR3 reads TGTGCCAGCAAGGCCGGGACAGGGGTTTCCTACGAGCAGTACTTC. Amino acids: CASKAGTGVSYEQYF.

The chain is built from TRBV18 and TRBJ2-5, with TRBD2 matching 8 bases. Germline V lookup: CDR1 KGHSH, CDR2 LQKENI. The ends lost 0 bases at V and 4 bases at J; junction bases unmatched: 10. CDR3 length equals 17 residues. This chain's CDR3 is CASSPPGPGLDLETQYF. In DNA form, the CDR3 reads TGTGCCAGCTCACCACCAGGTCCGGGACTAGACTTAGAGACCCAGTACTTC.

J is TRBJ2-7 and V is TRBV20-1, with D perhaps matching TRBD1 or TRBD2 (5 bases each). Germline V gives CDR1 DFQATT, CDR2 SNEGSKA (reference sequence). Deletions cut 3 bases from V and 2 bases from J, with 11 bases between. There are 13 residues in the CDR3. CDR3 sequence: CSARHRRTYEQYF. The CDR3 DNA sequence: TGCAGTGCTAGGCACAGGAGGACCTACGAGCAGTACTTC.

This clonotype was seen repeatedly, ten times or more. The chain has TRBV29-1 and TRBJ2-7; possible D gene TRBD2, 6 bases. This CDR3 is built from 18 residues. V gave up 1 base and J gave up 3 bases, with 25 bases separating them. CDR1 is SQVTM and CDR2 is ANQGSEA in the germline V gene. CDR3 coding DNA: TGCAGCGTTGAAGCCACGGGTGATAGCGGAGGGTTTCTCTACGAGCAGTACTTC. Its translation is CSVEATGDSGGFLYEQYF.

This clonotype was counted at least ten times. The V call is TRBV20-1, the J call TRBJ2-5, with 10 bases that match TRBD2. After removal of 1 base from V and 5 bases from J, the junction contained 4 bases not matched to a gene. This CDR3 is 14 amino acids long. Germline lookup yields CDR1 DFQATT and CDR2 SNEGSKA (reference sequence). The CDR3 sequence is CSARASGRVETQYF. For the CDR3, the DNA is TGCAGTGCTAGAGCGAGCGGGAGGGTGGAGACCCAGTACTTC.